This T cell receptor beta chain stems from a study of blood T cell repertoires in COVID-19. On the study more broadly: Researchers got acute and convalescent COVID-19 samples from the United States, Italy and Spain. T cells, B-cell-depleted T cells, or PBMCs provided the cDNA or gDNA that served as material.

Seattle researchers signed up patients amid active infection and tracked them longitudinally. Assay used: immunoSEQ multiplex PCR; TCRdb lists only in-frame clones, some missing. The table lists around 130,000 clones, 88% of them singletons. Sequencing used peripheral blood. The source is a human donor with COVID-19, enrolled during active disease. The donor label of this sample is uncertain.

CDR3 residues: CASLGRGEAFF. The CDR3 DNA sequence: TGTGCCAGTCTGGGCAGGGGTGAAGCTTTCTTT. The gene calls are TRBV19 and TRBJ1-1; D may be TRBD1 (6 bases). The CDR3 totals 11 residues. Trimming took off 8 bases at V and 7 bases at J, with 11 bases between the two ends. The germline V gene encodes CDR1 LNHDA and CDR2 SQIVND (reference sequence).